One sample yielded the 23 T cell receptor beta chains listed below, sequenced in a study of OX40 agonist ivuxolimab in advanced cancers. Sequencing used immunoSEQ multiplex PCR; TCRdb keeps in-frame clones, though not all of them. The sample shows about 52,000 clones, more than 85% of them seen only once. Specimen: CD4+ or CD8+ T cells sorted from blood, collected in a trial of the OX40 agonist ivuxolimab. These receptors originate from an adult with an advanced solid tumor such as melanoma, head and neck, liver or kidney cancer.

V gene TRBV10-1 combines with J gene TRBJ1-2; 8 bases line up with TRBD1. This CDR3 has 13 amino acids. Germline lookup yields CDR1 WNHNN and CDR2 SYGVQD (reference sequence). J was trimmed by 4 bases and V by 4 bases; bases with no gene match: 2. CDR3 residues: CASSGQGTYGYTF. The CDR3 coding sequence is TGCGCCAGCAGTGGACAGGGGACCTATGGCTACACCTTC.

V and J are TRBV19 and TRBJ1-2; D gene ambiguous. This CDR3 is 14 amino acids long. Trimming removed 7 bases from V and 0 bases from J, with 12 bases in between. Germline CDR1 reads LNHDA; CDR2 reads SQIVND (reference sequence). CDR3 protein: CASTSQSSNYGYTF. For the CDR3, the DNA is TGTGCCAGTACATCCCAGAGTTCTAACTATGGCTACACCTTC.

The rearrangement uses TRBV5-1 and TRBJ2-3; TRBD1 aligns across 7 bases. The CDR3 extends over 16 amino acids. V lost 4 bases and J lost 0; bases outside the gene matches: 8. Germline assignment: CDR1 SGHRS and CDR2 YFSETQ. The CDR3 DNA reads as TGCGCCAGCAGCCCTTGGGGGACAGATAGCACAGATACGCAGTATTTT. Its translation is CASSPWGTDSTDTQYF.

The chain uses TRBV4-3 and TRBJ2-1; D is uncertain. Germline loops: CDR1 LGHNA, CDR2 YSLEER. The V end was cut by 3 bases, the J end by 1 base, with 10 bases between. The CDR3 spans 15 residues. The CDR3 loop reads CASSQRPVSYNEQFF. The CDR3, as DNA: TGCGCCAGCAGCCAGCGCCCGGTGTCCTACAATGAGCAGTTCTTC.

The rearrangement joins TRBV27 to TRBJ2-6, with 7 bases identical to TRBD1. The CDR3 runs to 15 residues. J gave up 4 bases and V 4 bases, and 4 bases lay outside the gene matches. Looked up from germline, CDR1 is MNHEY and CDR2 is SMNVEV (reference sequence). This CDR3 is CASSSTGQGANVLTF. CDR3 nucleotides: TGTGCCAGCAGTTCGACAGGGCAAGGGGCCAACGTCCTGACTTTC.

V is TRBV6-6 and J is TRBJ1-2; no reliable D call. Germline loops: CDR1 MNHNY, CDR2 SVGAGI (reference sequence). V was pared by 4 bases and J by 2 bases, with 14 bases between. This CDR3 has 15 residues. CDR3 nucleotides: TGTGCCAGCAGTTCCTGGGCAGGAATGAACTATGGCTACACCTTC. It encodes CASSSWAGMNYGYTF.

Only a few counts were recorded for this clone. This chain connects TRBV21-1 to TRBJ2-7; the table's D gene call, TRBD2, was not cross checked with the DNA. TRBV21-1 is termed a pseudogene. The CDR3 is made up of 12 amino acids. The CDR3 nucleotides read TGTGCCAGCAGCAATGAGTGGTGCGAGCAGTACTTC. Amino acids: CASSNEWCEQYF.

The CDR3 here is CASSTDRDHYNEQFF. The CDR3 DNA is TGTGCCAGCAGCACCGACCGGGACCATTACAATGAGCAGTTCTTC. The J gene is TRBJ2-1, the V gene TRBV21-1. TRBV21-1 is flagged as a pseudogene. The CDR3 sequence is 15 residues long.

V and J are TRBV6-5 and TRBJ1-1; D is ambiguous. Germline V CDR1 and CDR2: MNHEY, SVGAGI. Trimming removed 6 bases at V and 4 bases at J, with 12 bases between. This CDR3 contains 13 residues. The CDR3 DNA follows: TGTGCCAGCAGCCAAGGACGGAGCACTGAAGCTTTCTTT. Translation: CASSQGRSTEAFF.

The gene calls are TRBV7-7 and TRBJ2-6; D is uncertain. Germline V gene lookup returns CDR1 SSHAT and CDR2 FNYEAQ (reference sequence). Trimming took off 5 bases at V and 5 bases at J, with 19 bases between the two ends. This CDR3 is built from 17 residues. The CDR3 DNA sequence: TGTGCCAGCAGCCTGAATTCGCCACAAAGTCGGGCCAACGTCCTGACTTTC. Its protein product is CASSLNSPQSRANVLTF.

The sample holds a few counts of this clone. The chain uses TRBV7-3 and TRBJ1-1; D is undetermined. Germline CDR1 reads SGHTA; CDR2 reads FQGTGA. This CDR3 is 11 amino acids long. The ends were cut back, 5 bases at V and 3 bases at J, with 4 bases in the middle. The CDR3 reads CASSPDTEAFF. In DNA form, the CDR3 reads TGTGCCAGCAGCCCTGACACTGAAGCTTTCTTT. The variable domain in full, with the rest retrieved from reference TRBV7-3 and TRBJ1-1, is GAGVSQTPSNKVTEKGKYVELRCDPISGHTALYWYRQSLGQGPEFLIYFQGTGAADDSGLPNDRFFAVRPEGSVSTLKIQRTERGDSAVYLCASSPDTEAFFGQGTRLTVV.

The chain joins TRBV4-3 to TRBJ2-5; D may be TRBD1 (6 bases). Trimming shortened V by 0 bases and J by 1 base, and 6 bases separated the two germline ends. CDR1 is LGHNA, CDR2 YSLEER, per germline. The CDR3 is 14 residues long. The CDR3 is CASSQEDSQETQYF. The CDR3 nucleotides are TGCGCCAGCAGCCAAGAGGACAGCCAAGAGACCCAGTACTTC.

The chain couples TRBV30 to TRBJ2-1; no clear D. Trimming removed 1 base from V and 7 bases from J, with 8 bases in between. Per the germline V gene, CDR1 is GTSNPN and CDR2 is SVGIG (reference sequence). The CDR3 is 12 residues long. CDR3 amino acids: CAWSEEHNEQFF. CDR3 coding DNA: TGTGCCTGGAGTGAGGAGCATAATGAGCAGTTCTTC.

This clone was seen only once. The chain has TRBV27 and TRBJ2-3; 7 bases align to TRBD2. CDR1 MNHEY and CDR2 SMNVEV come from the germline V gene (reference sequence). The CDR3 is 15 residues long. Trimming took 1 base from V and 2 from J; bases not matched to a gene: 3. This chain's CDR3 is CASSLFTSATDTQYF. The CDR3 nucleotides read TGTGCCAGCAGTTTATTTACTAGCGCCACAGATACGCAGTATTTT.

V is TRBV7-9 and J is TRBJ1-1, with D unclear. CDR1 and CDR2 from the germline V gene are SEHNR and FQNEAQ (reference sequence). The germline V and J ends were trimmed by 1 base and 8 bases, with 11 bases remaining between them. The CDR3 runs to 13 residues. The CDR3 region has the DNA TGTGCCAGCAGCTTAGGAACCCAACAGGAAGCTTTCTTT. Translation gives CASSLGTQQEAFF. Together with reference TRBV7-9 and TRBJ1-1, the CDR3 gives the full variable domain: DTGVSQNPRHKITKRGQNVTFRCDPISEHNRLYWYRQTLGQGPEFLTYFQNEAQLEKSRLLSDRFSAERPKGSFSTLEIQRTEQGDSAMYLCASSLGTQQEAFFGQGTRLTVV.

This chain joins TRBV6-1 and TRBJ2-1, with D possibly being TRBD2 (6 bases). With 2 bases removed from V and 10 bases from J, the gap between germline ends came to 21 bases. The CDR3 contains 16 residues. Germline V gene sequence: CDR1 MNHNS, CDR2 SASEGT. This CDR3 reads CASSENEGTEGGEQFF. CDR3 in DNA: TGTGCCAGCAGTGAAAACGAGGGTACGGAGGGAGGAGAGCAGTTCTTC.

This clone was found once. The CDR3 protein is CASSLGQGLKQFF. CDR3 nucleotides: TGTGCCAGCAGCTTAGGACAGGGGTTGAAGCAGTTCTTC. The chain employs TRBV7-3 and TRBJ2-1, with 9 bases aligning to TRBD1. The CDR3 contains 13 residues. Germline V gene lookup returns CDR1 SGHTA and CDR2 FQGTGA. With V trimmed by 2 bases and J by 11 bases, 4 bases remained unmatched.

The chain is built from TRBV19 and TRBJ2-7, with D maybe TRBD2 (7 bases). The length of the CDR3 is 12 residues. V was clipped by 5 bases and J by 5 bases, with 10 bases between them. Germline loops: CDR1 LNHDA, CDR2 SQIVND (reference sequence). The CDR3 region is CASSGGGNEQYF. Here the CDR3 DNA reads TGTGCCAGTAGTGGGGGGGGCAACGAGCAGTACTTC.

This rearrangement joins TRBV7-2 to TRBJ2-7; 9 nucleotides agree with TRBD1. The V gene end was trimmed by 3 bases and the J gene end by 2 bases; junction bases not matched to a gene: 2. The CDR3 extends over 14 amino acids. Germline V gives CDR1 SGHTA, CDR2 FQGNSA. As DNA, the CDR3 is TGTGCCAGCAGCTTTGGGACAGGGACCTACGAGCAGTACTTC. It is translated as CASSFGTGTYEQYF.

This rearrangement joins TRBV29-1 to TRBJ1-1; TRBD1 might be the D (5 bases). Between the trimmed V and J ends, which lost 6 bases and 0 bases, there was a span of 14 bases. Germline CDR1 and CDR2: SQVTM and ANQGSEA. This CDR3 contains 14 residues. Written as DNA, the CDR3 is TGCAGCGTGGGATTGGACACGGTGAACACTGAAGCTTTCTTT. Translation gives CSVGLDTVNTEAFF. Full variable domain (rest looked up from reference TRBV29-1 and TRBJ1-1): SAVISQKPSRDICQRGTSLTIQCQVDSQVTMMFWYRQQPGQSLTLIATANQGSEATYESGFVIDKFPISRPNLTFSTLTVSNMSPEDSSIYLCSVGLDTVNTEAFFGQGTRLTVV.

This clone was seen a handful of times. This chain joins TRBV27 and TRBJ1-2, with unresolved D. Germline V CDR1 and CDR2: MNHEY, SMNVEV (reference sequence). This CDR3 spans 15 amino acids. V was shortened by 3 bases and J by 0 bases, with 11 bases between the two germline ends. DNA of the CDR3: TGTGCCAGCAGTTTCTTTCCACCCTCTAACTATGGCTACACCTTC. Protein: CASSFFPPSNYGYTF.

This clone was detected once. The chain combines TRBV30 with TRBJ1-2, with unresolved D. The CDR3 contains 13 residues. Trimming took 2 bases from V and 2 from J, leaving 9 bases between them. Germline CDR1 and CDR2: GTSNPN and SVGIG (reference sequence). The CDR3 sequence: CAWSPANNYGYTF. CDR3 sequence (DNA): TGTGCCTGGAGTCCCGCAAACAACTATGGCTACACCTTC.

The chain couples TRBV30 to TRBJ1-5; D gene unclear. Germline lookup yields CDR1 GTSNPN and CDR2 SVGIG (reference sequence). This CDR3 has 14 residues. V lost 3 bases and J 6 bases, leaving 15 bases between the germline ends. The CDR3 is CAWRSTDLSQPQHF. The CDR3 region has the DNA TGTGCCTGGAGAAGCACAGACCTGAGTCAGCCCCAGCATTTT.